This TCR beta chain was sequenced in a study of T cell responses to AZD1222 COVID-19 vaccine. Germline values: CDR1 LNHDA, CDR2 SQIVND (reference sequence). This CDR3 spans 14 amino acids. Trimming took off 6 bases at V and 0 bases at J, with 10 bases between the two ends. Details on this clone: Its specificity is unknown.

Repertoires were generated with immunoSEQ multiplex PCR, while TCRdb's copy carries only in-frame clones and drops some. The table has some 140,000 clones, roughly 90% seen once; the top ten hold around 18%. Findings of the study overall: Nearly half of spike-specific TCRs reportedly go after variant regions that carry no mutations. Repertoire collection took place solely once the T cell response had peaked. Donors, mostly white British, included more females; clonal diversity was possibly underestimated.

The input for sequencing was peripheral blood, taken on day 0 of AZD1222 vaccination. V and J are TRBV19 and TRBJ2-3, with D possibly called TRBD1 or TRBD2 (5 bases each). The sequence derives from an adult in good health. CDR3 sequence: CASRPGPSTDTQYF. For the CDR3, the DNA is TGTGCCAGTAGGCCGGGACCTAGCACAGATACGCAGTATTTT.